These 25 T cell receptor beta chains were sequenced from one sample in a study of CD8+CD57+ T cells in acquired aplastic anemia. Researchers used genomic DNA as the template to profile TCR beta VDJ and CDR3. TCRdb independently ran MiXCR on the reads; one entry per CDR3 protein. Among a few hundred thousand distinct CDR3 sequences listed, 45% to 65% were seen once. Sequencing involved patients with CD8+CD57+ cell expansion previously shown by flow cytometry. Sequencing was carried out using sorted CD4+, CD8+, or CD8+CD57+ T cells (not recorded which) from PBMCs. These receptors came from a human donor with aplastic anemia.

This clonotype was recorded a few times. The rearrangement joins TRBV6-1 to TRBJ2-3; possible D gene TRBD2, 5 bases. Trimming took off 5 bases at V and 4 bases at J, with 13 bases between the two ends. CDR1 and CDR2 (germline): MNHNS, SASEGT. CDR3 length: 14 amino acids. The CDR3 nucleotides are TGTGCCAGCAGTCCCTTCGAGGGCGCAGATACGCAGTATTTT. Translation: CASSPFEGADTQYF.

This clonotype has just one count. The chain joins TRBV9 to TRBJ1-5; 9 bases map to TRBD1. The germline CDR1 and CDR2 sequences are SGDLS and YYNGEE. The CDR3 is made up of 16 amino acids. With V trimmed by 4 bases and J by 11 bases, 16 bases remained unmatched. The DNA of the CDR3 is TGTGCCAGCAGCCCTCGGACAGGGGTCCCGCCCGAGGCCCAGCATTTT. It encodes CASSPRTGVPPEAQHF.

The chain has TRBV2 and TRBJ1-2, with 10 bases aligning to TRBD1. The CDR3 contains 15 residues. Per germline, CDR1 SNHLY and CDR2 FYNNEI. V trimming: 6 bases; J trimming: 7 bases; junction bases outside the gene matches: 11. The CDR3 loop is CASRLPGQGLSGYTF. DNA of the CDR3: TGTGCCAGCAGACTACCGGGACAGGGGCTTAGTGGCTACACCTTC. Variable domain in full (rest from reference TRBV2 and TRBJ1-2): EPEVTQTPSHQVTQMGQEVILRCVPISNHLYFYWYRQILGQKVEFLVSFYNNEISEKSEIFDDQFSVERPDGSNFTLKIRSTKLEDSAMYFCASRLPGQGLSGYTFGSGTRLTVV.

This rearrangement joins TRBV2 to TRBJ2-1, with no clear D. V lost 8 bases, J lost 2 bases, and 10 bases lay in between. CDR1 is SNHLY, CDR2 FYNNEI, per germline. The CDR3 covers 13 residues. The CDR3: CASYLDTYNEQFF. CDR3 sequence (DNA): TGTGCCAGCTACTTAGACACCTACAATGAGCAGTTCTTC.

V is TRBV7-9 and J is TRBJ2-1; 7 bases are shared with TRBD2. The CDR3 contains 16 residues. V dropped 5 bases and J dropped 9; count of bases not matched to a gene: 16. The germline V gene has CDR1 SEHNR and CDR2 FQNEAQ (reference sequence). The CDR3 spells CASSPTAGVFRAEQFF. The CDR3 region has the DNA TGTGCCAGCAGCCCCACGGCGGGAGTCTTTCGCGCTGAGCAGTTCTTC.

This clonotype was detected only once. The CDR3 loop reads CASRLGTGYGYTF. As DNA, the CDR3 is TGTGCCAGCAGGCTAGGGACAGGATATGGCTACACCTTC. The genes are TRBV2 and TRBJ1-2; 8 nucleotides align to TRBD1. The V and J ends lost 6 bases and 5 bases, in that order; junction bases with no gene match: 5. This CDR3 region has 13 residues. The germline V gene encodes CDR1 SNHLY and CDR2 FYNNEI.

In its sample, this clonotype was seen a few times. Given a much more abundant clone one base away, this may be a read error. The chain uses TRBV2 and TRBJ1-4; D may be TRBD1 (5 bases). The CDR3 consists of 15 residues. V lost 11 bases and J lost 3, with 19 bases in between. The germline V gene has CDR1 SNHLY and CDR2 FYNNEI. CDR3 DNA sequence: TGTGCCGGCATAATTCGTTTGGGGCCTAATGAAAAACTGTTTTTT. Protein sequence: CAGIIRLGPNEKLFF. The variable domain in full, with the rest retrieved from reference TRBV2 and TRBJ1-4, is EPEVTQTPSHQVTQMGQEVILRCVPISNHLYFYWYRQILGQKVEFLVSFYNNEISEKSEIFDDQFSVERPDGSNFTLKIRSTKLEDSAMYFCAGIIRLGPNEKLFFGSGTQLSVL.

The chain is built from TRBV7-3 and TRBJ2-3, with 16 bases lining up with TRBD2. CDR3 size: 16 residues. Losses at the gene ends were 5 bases for V and 6 bases for J; bases not matched to a gene: 5. Per germline, CDR1 SGHTA and CDR2 FQGTGA. DNA for the CDR3: TGTGCCAGCAGCCTAAAGGGACTAGCGGGAGGGGATACGCAGTATTTT. This gives the protein CASSLKGLAGGDTQYF.

This clonotype was seen at least ten times. V usage is TRBV19 and J usage is TRBJ1-1, with 7 bases fitting TRBD1. The CDR3 extends over 13 amino acids. Looked up from germline, CDR1 is LNHDA and CDR2 is SQIVND (reference sequence). V lost 5 bases to trimming and J lost 10 bases; unmatched junction nucleotides: 10. CDR3 in amino acids: CASSPPPTGLAFF. In nucleotides, the CDR3 is TGTGCCAGTAGTCCCCCACCGACAGGGCTAGCTTTCTTT.

This clonotype has at least ten counts. The V call is TRBV11-2, the J call TRBJ1-1; the D is unclear. In germline, CDR1 is SGHAT, CDR2 FQNNGV. Trimming stripped 0 bases from V and 8 bases from J, with 10 bases between. The CDR3 spans 13 residues. The CDR3 bases are TGTGCCAGCAGCTTAGATCTCGCGGGAGAAGCTTTCTTT. Its translation: CASSLDLAGEAFF.

The sample holds many counts of this clonotype. V gene TRBV5-4 combines with J gene TRBJ2-1; 12 bases are shared with TRBD2. Germline-derived CDR1 and CDR2 are SGHNT and YYREEE (reference sequence). Trimming cost V 0 bases and J 7 bases; bases outside gene matches: 5. The CDR3 spans 16 residues. The CDR3 loop reads CASSLGLAGAGNEQFF. In nucleotides, the CDR3 is TGTGCCAGCAGCTTGGGACTAGCGGGGGCGGGGAATGAGCAGTTCTTC.

The chain carries TRBV10-3 and TRBJ2-3; 7 nucleotides agree with TRBD1. The germline gives CDR1 ENHRY, CDR2 SYGVKD. The CDR3 has 17 amino acids. Trimming cost V 3 bases and J 3 bases; bases outside gene matches: 12. Here the CDR3 reads CAISDGVGQLLTDTQYF. CDR3 bases: TGTGCCATCAGTGATGGTGTGGGACAGCTCCTTACAGATACGCAGTATTTT.

This rearrangement joins TRBV5-1 to TRBJ1-2; 9 nucleotides align to TRBD1. Germline V gene sequence: CDR1 SGHRS, CDR2 YFSETQ. This CDR3 region has 14 residues. The junction had 7 bases not matched to a gene; V was cut back by 3 bases and J by 7 bases. CDR3 nucleotide sequence: TGCGCCAGCAGCTCCGGACAGGGGAAGGGTGGCTACACCTTC. Translated: CASSSGQGKGGYTF.

This chain connects TRBV6-5 to TRBJ2-1; D may correspond to TRBD1 or TRBD2 (5 bases each). With 1 base removed from V and 14 bases from J, the gap between germline ends came to 9 bases. CDR1 MNHEY and CDR2 SVGAGI come from the germline V gene. CDR3 length equals 11 residues. In nucleotides, the CDR3 is TGTGCCAGCAGTTACTTCGGGACGGAGTTCTTC. Translating gives CASSYFGTEFF.

Remarks on this clonotype: Here the CDR3 omits its conserved ending phenylalanine or tryptophan, so a read error is the likely source. The DNA is omitted, as the CDR3 cannot be located on it reliably, and the CDR3 follows TCRdb's listing. The CDR3 protein is CAISDPTS. The chain joins TRBV10-3 to TRBJ2-7; the table's D call, TRBD2, has no DNA check behind it. The length of the CDR3 is 8 amino acids, counting both ends. Per the germline V gene, CDR1 is ENHRY and CDR2 is SYGVKD.

CDR3 loop: CASAVGASTDTQYF. CDR3 sequence (DNA): TGTGCCAGCGCAGTGGGAGCTAGCACAGATACGCAGTATTTT. The V call is TRBV27, the J call TRBJ2-3, with D maybe TRBD2 (5 bases). V lost 8 bases and J 0 bases, leaving 12 bases between the germline ends. Germline loops: CDR1 MNHEY, CDR2 SMNVEV (reference sequence). The CDR3 covers 14 residues.

The J gene is TRBJ2-7, the V gene TRBV10-3; D remains unclear. With 2 bases removed from V and 2 bases from J, the gap between germline ends came to 10 bases. CDR3 length: 14 residues. Germline V CDR1 and CDR2: ENHRY, SYGVKD. The CDR3 DNA sequence: TGTGCCATCAGTGAGGCTAGGCCCCCCTACGAGCAGTACTTC. This codes for CAISEARPPYEQYF.

The V gene is TRBV6-6, the J gene TRBJ2-2; TRBD2 is a possible D gene (6 bases). The CDR3 spans 16 residues. The V gene's germline CDR1 is MNHNY and CDR2 SVGAGI (reference sequence). Trimming took 5 bases from V and 1 from J, leaving 14 bases between them. The DNA for the CDR3 is TGTGCCAGCAGTCACTGGGACTTCAAGAACACCGGGGAGCTGTTTTTT. This gives the protein CASSHWDFKNTGELFF.

In its sample, this clonotype was seen many times. This chain connects TRBV6-7 to TRBJ2-2; TRBD2 matches 14 bases. TRBV6-7 is an ORF, and what it does is uncertain. The CDR3 is 17 amino acids. The junction had 7 bases not matched to a gene; V was cut back by 3 bases and J by 7 bases. The CDR3 DNA is TGTGCCAGCAGTTATCCGAGGACTAGCGGGGGGAACGGGGAGCTGTTTTTT. Its translation: CASSYPRTSGGNGELFF.

The table lists this clonotype with many counts. The chain recombines TRBV6-1 with TRBJ1-6; D is unclear. The CDR3 sequence is 18 residues long. Trimming stripped 0 bases from V and 0 bases from J, with 12 bases between. Germline-derived CDR1 and CDR2 are MNHNS and SASEGT. CDR3 DNA: TGTGCCAGCAGTGAAGCGCTTTATGGGAGCTCCTATAATTCACCCCTCCACTTT. It yields the protein CASSEALYGSSYNSPLHF.

This rearrangement joins TRBV9 to TRBJ2-1; 11 bases align to TRBD2. Unmatched junction bases numbered 2, after V lost 0 bases and J lost 6 bases. CDR3 length equals 15 residues. Germline V gene data show CDR1 as SGDLS and CDR2 as YYNGEE. The chain's CDR3 is CASSVVTSGSNEQFF. The DNA of the CDR3 is TGTGCCAGCAGCGTAGTTACTAGCGGGAGCAATGAGCAGTTCTTC. Complete variable domain (other parts from reference TRBV9 and TRBJ2-1): DSGVTQTPKHLITATGQRVTLRCSPRSGDLSVYWYQQSLDQGLQFLIQYYNGEERAKGNILERFSAQQFPDLHSELNLSSLELGDSALYFCASSVVTSGSNEQFFGPGTRLTVL.

The V call is TRBV20-1, the J call TRBJ2-3; TRBD2 matches 7 bases. Germline CDR1 DFQATT, CDR2 SNEGSKA (reference sequence). The trim removed 6 bases at V and 7 bases at J, leaving 7 bases unmatched. This CDR3 is 12 amino acids long. This chain's CDR3 is CSAPSSGNTQYF. CDR3 bases: TGCAGTGCCCCCTCTAGCGGTAATACGCAGTATTTT.

V is TRBV20-1 and J is TRBJ1-2, with D unresolved. With 4 bases removed from V and 1 base from J, the gap between germline ends came to 10 bases. The CDR3 loop spans 13 amino acids. CDR1 DFQATT and CDR2 SNEGSKA come from the germline V gene (reference sequence). As DNA, the CDR3 is TGCAGTGCTACCCGGACGGATAACTATGGCTACACCTTC. This sequence encodes CSATRTDNYGYTF.

This clonotype was counted only a few times. A much larger clone differs from this one at a single base, so this may be a read error. For the CDR3, the DNA is TGTGCCAGCAGCCACGGACAGGGCGGGGAGACCCAGTACTTC. It specifies CASSHGQGGETQYF. The chain has TRBV3-1 and TRBJ2-5; 8 nucleotides align to TRBD1. Germline V gene sequence: CDR1 LGHDT, CDR2 YNNKEL (reference sequence). The CDR3 extends over 14 amino acids. The V gene end was trimmed by 3 bases and the J gene end by 5 bases; junction bases not matched to a gene: 5.

Only a few counts were recorded for this clonotype. This chain joins TRBV18 and TRBJ1-1, with 10 bases that match TRBD1. This CDR3 is built from 18 residues. Germline CDR1 reads KGHSH; CDR2 reads LQKENI. The V segment lost 3 bases and the J segment 8 bases; nucleotides outside the gene matches: 18. The CDR3 coding sequence is TGTGCCAGCTCACCCGCCGGGACAGGGGCGGGCGTTGGACGAGAAGCTTTCTTT. Protein: CASSPAGTGAGVGREAFF.